The entry below describes one T cell receptor beta chain. This clonotype was counted a few times. Its antigen remains undetermined. Base qualities are not recorded, but no much larger clone differs from it by a single base. Counted from cysteine to phenylalanine, this CDR3 has 14 amino acids. Of all the DNA, just the CDR3 is kept, 42 bases in frame from base 1. CDR1 and CDR2 (DFQATT, SNEGSKA) derive from the germline V gene (reference sequence). A distance of 13 bases separates the germline ends of V and J, which lose 0 bases and 10 bases respectively. The reads were generated on an Illumina HiSeq 1500. The public reads were run again by TCRdb, first through fastp at Q25 and then through MiXCR, and only productive beta chains were kept. Rows are combined by CDR3 protein, so each entry shows the most common genes and DNA. Counted in this sample were about 470,000 distinct CDR3 sequences; roughly 43% of them appeared once. About 45% of the sample is taken by the ten largest.

What the treatment or condition label conveys for this sample: in vitro stimulation with specific CMV peptide epitopes to enrich CMV-specific T cells. These data are taken from a study of T cell repertoires in cytomegalovirus infection (dated by TCRdb to between 2018 and 2020). For the wider study: Alongside well-studied HLA-B-restricted epitopes, the peptide stimulations were aimed at recently identified HLA-C-restricted CMV epitopes, whose presentation resists viral immunomodulation. Donor HLA type was relevant to the analysis, because carriage of CMV infection together with the matching HLA type was indicated by public TCR beta signatures.

Overall study results and their limits: Cumulative frequency of public TCR beta family members discriminated carriers of CMV infection plus the relevant HLA type in this cohort and an independent approximately 360-donor cohort. The ex vivo response was dominated by HLA-C-restricted CMV-specific TCR beta clonotypes, and the single most frequent clonotype in two of eight donors was supplied by these HLA-C-restricted clonotypes.

The rearrangement joined TRBV20-1 to TRBJ1-6; tentative D gene TRBD1, with 5 bases matching. The starting material was cultured PBMCs, obtained from culture after CMV antigen stimulation. This clonotype was obtained from a human donor in good health (CMV status not recorded). Some clones in this sample may be carry-over from other donors' samples. The CDR3 sequence is CSARESRVGSPLHF. DNA sequence: TGCAGTGCTAGAGAGTCCAGGGTTGGATCACCCCTCCACTTT.